A selection of T cell receptor beta chains follows, all from one sample in a study of blood T cell repertoires in COVID-19. Generated by immunoSEQ multiplex PCR, the TCRdb table keeps only in-frame clones and is missing some. The sample lists a few hundred thousand clones; 89% were seen once. The sequencing input was peripheral blood. The receptor set was obtained from a woman between 40 and 55 years old who had recovered from COVID-19. Each CDR3 is given with its conserved first and last residue. Fields, in order: J gene, V gene, clone size, D gene, CDR3 protein, CDR3 DNA. A D gene is named only where the DNA matches it firmly. Size tells how often a clone was seen (once, few, many) or the class of an expanded clone, and some rows leave it out.

j_call: TRBJ1-2; v_call: TRBV2; clone_size: NA; d_call: TRBD1; cdr3_aa: CASNTGVVYGYTF; cdr3_nt: TGTGCCAGCAATACAGGGGTGGTCTATGGCTACACCTTC
j_call: TRBJ1-4; v_call: TRBV7-6; clone_size: NA; d_call: NA; cdr3_aa: CASSLAPGRAGEKLFF; cdr3_nt: TGTGCCAGCAGCTTAGCTCCAGGGAGGGCAGGTGAAAAACTGTTTTTT
j_call: TRBJ1-3; v_call: TRBV27; clone_size: few; d_call: NA; cdr3_aa: CASSGRGRGAKNTIYF; cdr3_nt: TGTGCCAGCAGTGGGCGGGGACGGGGGGCAAAAAACACCATATATTTT
j_call: TRBJ2-4; v_call: TRBV6-2/TRBV6-3; clone_size: NA; d_call: NA; cdr3_aa: CASSEDRIAKNIQYF; cdr3_nt: TGTGCCAGCAGCGAGGACAGAATAGCCAAAAACATTCAGTACTTC
j_call: TRBJ1-2; v_call: TRBV4-1; clone_size: NA; d_call: TRBD1; cdr3_aa: CASSQRQTGGSGYTF; cdr3_nt: TGCGCCAGCAGCCAGCGCCAGACAGGGGGCTCTGGCTACACCTTC
j_call: TRBJ2-1; v_call: TRBV2; clone_size: NA; d_call: NA; cdr3_aa: CAREVKRDEQFF; cdr3_nt: TGTGCCAGAGAAGTAAAGCGCGATGAGCAGTTCTTC
j_call: TRBJ2-5; v_call: TRBV19; clone_size: NA; d_call: TRBD1; cdr3_aa: CASSIKTGGGETQYF; cdr3_nt: TGTGCCAGTAGTATAAAGACAGGGGGCGGTGAGACCCAGTACTTC
j_call: TRBJ2-7; v_call: TRBV5-4; clone_size: once; d_call: NA; cdr3_aa: CASSLRGAAYEQYF; cdr3_nt: TGTGCCAGCAGCTTGCGGGGGGCGGCCTACGAGCAGTACTTC
j_call: TRBJ2-3; v_call: TRBV11-2; clone_size: NA; d_call: NA; cdr3_aa: CASSKTGSGTDTQYF; cdr3_nt: TGTGCCAGCAGCAAAACGGGCTCAGGGACAGATACGCAGTATTTT
j_call: TRBJ2-5; v_call: TRBV7-9; clone_size: NA; d_call: NA; cdr3_aa: CASSLEQYQETQYF; cdr3_nt: TGTGCCAGCAGCCTGGAGCAGTACCAAGAGACCCAGTACTTC
j_call: TRBJ1-3; v_call: TRBV7-2; clone_size: NA; d_call: NA; cdr3_aa: CASSPTGTLPPGNTIYF; cdr3_nt: TGTGCCAGCAGCCCAACGGGGACTCTCCCCCCGGGAAACACCATATATTTT
j_call: TRBJ2-3; v_call: TRBV5-4; clone_size: NA; d_call: TRBD2; cdr3_aa: CASSRKTSETTDTQYF; cdr3_nt: TGTGCCAGCAGCCGGAAGACTAGCGAGACCACAGATACGCAGTATTTT
j_call: TRBJ2-2; v_call: TRBV5-1; clone_size: NA; d_call: TRBD2; cdr3_aa: CASSSRLAGELFF; cdr3_nt: TGCGCCAGCAGCTCTCGACTAGCAGGGGAGCTGTTTTTT
j_call: TRBJ2-1; v_call: TRBV9; clone_size: NA; d_call: TRBD2; cdr3_aa: CASSVASGHGNEQFF; cdr3_nt: TGTGCCAGCAGCGTCGCTAGCGGTCATGGGAATGAGCAGTTCTTC
j_call: TRBJ2-7; v_call: TRBV27; clone_size: many; d_call: TRBD1; cdr3_aa: CASSLGTGYEQYF; cdr3_nt: TGTGCCAGCAGTTTGGGGACAGGGTACGAGCAGTACTTC
j_call: TRBJ2-7; v_call: TRBV5-1; clone_size: NA; d_call: TRBD2; cdr3_aa: CASSLGRSGGEQYF; cdr3_nt: TGCGCCAGCAGCTTGGGCAGGTCGGGAGGGGAGCAGTACTTC
j_call: TRBJ2-5; v_call: TRBV28; clone_size: NA; d_call: NA; cdr3_aa: CASRAGSQETQYF; cdr3_nt: TGTGCCAGCAGGGCGGGGAGCCAAGAGACCCAGTACTTC
j_call: TRBJ2-3; v_call: TRBV7-9; clone_size: NA; d_call: TRBD2; cdr3_aa: CASSLSSRLAGWSDTQYF; cdr3_nt: TGTGCCAGCAGCTTAAGTTCACGGCTAGCGGGCTGGTCGGATACGCAGTATTTT
j_call: TRBJ1-2; v_call: TRBV28; clone_size: NA; d_call: NA; cdr3_aa: CASSLFIVRSDLANYGYTF; cdr3_nt: TGTGCCAGCAGTTTATTTATCGTTAGGTCAGACTTAGCTAACTATGGCTACACCTTC
j_call: TRBJ1-5; v_call: TRBV19; clone_size: NA; d_call: NA; cdr3_aa: CASTPDKYSNQPQHF; cdr3_nt: TGTGCCAGTACCCCGGACAAATATAGCAATCAGCCCCAGCATTTT
j_call: TRBJ2-3; v_call: TRBV12-3/TRBV12-4; clone_size: NA; d_call: NA; cdr3_aa: CASLFTDTQYF; cdr3_nt: TGTGCCAGCTTATTCACAGATACGCAGTATTTT
j_call: TRBJ1-1; v_call: TRBV6-6; clone_size: NA; d_call: TRBD1; cdr3_aa: CASRQGGWSTNTEAFF; cdr3_nt: TGTGCCAGCCGCCAGGGGGGATGGTCAACGAACACTGAAGCTTTCTTT
j_call: TRBJ1-3; v_call: TRBV7-9; clone_size: NA; d_call: NA; cdr3_aa: CASSRTDSGNTIYF; cdr3_nt: TGTGCCAGCAGCAGGACAGACTCTGGAAACACCATATATTTT
j_call: TRBJ1-4; v_call: TRBV5-4; clone_size: NA; d_call: NA; cdr3_aa: CASSSLGGNEKLFF; cdr3_nt: TGTGCCAGCAGCTCTCTAGGTGGAAATGAAAAACTGTTTTTT
j_call: TRBJ2-7; v_call: TRBV2; clone_size: NA; d_call: TRBD2; cdr3_aa: CASCGGGAQEQYF; cdr3_nt: TGTGCCAGCTGTGGCGGGGGGGCCCAAGAGCAGTACTTC
j_call: TRBJ1-2; v_call: TRBV5-6; clone_size: NA; d_call: NA; cdr3_aa: CASSIPQGYGYTF; cdr3_nt: TGTGCCAGCAGCATTCCGCAGGGTTACGGCTACACCTTC
j_call: TRBJ2-1; v_call: TRBV12-5; clone_size: once; d_call: TRBD2; cdr3_aa: CASESPSGDNEQFF; cdr3_nt: TGTGCTAGTGAGTCCCCTAGCGGGGACAATGAGCAGTTCTTC
j_call: TRBJ2-1; v_call: TRBV19; clone_size: few; d_call: NA; cdr3_aa: CASIAPGTYNEQFF; cdr3_nt: TGTGCCAGTATAGCGCCGGGAACGTACAATGAGCAGTTCTTC
j_call: TRBJ1-2; v_call: TRBV6-5; clone_size: NA; d_call: TRBD1; cdr3_aa: CASRSTGWVGGYTF; cdr3_nt: TGTGCCAGCAGATCGACAGGGTGGGTTGGTGGCTACACCTTC
j_call: TRBJ1-4; v_call: TRBV5-1; clone_size: NA; d_call: NA; cdr3_aa: CASSIYLTATNEKLFF; cdr3_nt: TGCGCCAGCAGCATCTACTTGACTGCAACTAATGAAAAACTGTTTTTT
j_call: TRBJ2-7; v_call: TRBV9; clone_size: once; d_call: NA; cdr3_aa: CASSTGGSNEQYF; cdr3_nt: TGTGCCAGCAGCACGGGGGGCAGCAACGAGCAGTACTTC
j_call: TRBJ2-1; v_call: TRBV29-1; clone_size: NA; d_call: NA; cdr3_aa: CSVEAGEQFF; cdr3_nt: TGCAGCGTTGAGGCGGGGGAGCAGTTCTTC
j_call: TRBJ2-5; v_call: TRBV7-2; clone_size: NA; d_call: TRBD2; cdr3_aa: CASSLEGVLAGVQETQYF; cdr3_nt: TGTGCCAGCAGCTTAGAAGGGGTGTTAGCGGGGGTACAAGAGACCCAGTACTTC
j_call: TRBJ2-1; v_call: TRBV2; clone_size: NA; d_call: TRBD2; cdr3_aa: CASSGLAGAGVYNEQFF; cdr3_nt: TGTGCCAGCAGTGGACTAGCGGGAGCCGGGGTCTACAATGAGCAGTTCTTC
j_call: TRBJ2-3; v_call: TRBV18; clone_size: NA; d_call: TRBD2; cdr3_aa: CASSPGLADTQYF; cdr3_nt: TGTGCCAGCTCACCCGGACTAGCAGATACGCAGTATTTT
j_call: TRBJ2-1; v_call: TRBV12-3/TRBV12-4; clone_size: NA; d_call: NA; cdr3_aa: CASSQDRYNEQFF; cdr3_nt: TGTGCCAGCAGCCAAGACAGGTACAATGAGCAGTTCTTC
j_call: TRBJ1-1; v_call: TRBV11-3; clone_size: NA; d_call: NA; cdr3_aa: CASSLDPEGNTEAFF; cdr3_nt: TGTGCCAGCAGCTTAGATCCGGAGGGGAACACTGAAGCTTTCTTT
j_call: TRBJ2-1; v_call: TRBV7-2; clone_size: NA; d_call: TRBD2; cdr3_aa: CASSRTSGINEQFF; cdr3_nt: TGTGCCAGCAGCCGGACTAGCGGGATTAATGAGCAGTTCTTC
j_call: TRBJ1-1; v_call: TRBV12-3/TRBV12-4; clone_size: NA; d_call: NA; cdr3_aa: CASSGSDTEAFF; cdr3_nt: TGTGCCAGCAGCGGCAGCGATACTGAAGCTTTCTTT
j_call: TRBJ1-5; v_call: TRBV9; clone_size: NA; d_call: TRBD1; cdr3_aa: CASSQGQGDNQPQHF; cdr3_nt: TGTGCCAGCAGCCAGGGACAGGGAGACAATCAGCCCCAGCATTTT
j_call: TRBJ2-5; v_call: TRBV2; clone_size: once; d_call: TRBD2; cdr3_aa: CASSNDFSGGGKETQYF; cdr3_nt: TGTGCCAGCTCCAACGATTTTAGCGGGGGCGGAAAAGAGACCCAGTACTTC
j_call: TRBJ2-5; v_call: TRBV7-9; clone_size: NA; d_call: NA; cdr3_aa: CASSPPLRVGPESQYF; cdr3_nt: TGTGCCAGCAGCCCACCCTTGAGGGTAGGGCCGGAGTCCCAGTACTTC
j_call: TRBJ2-1; v_call: TRBV7-2; clone_size: NA; d_call: TRBD2; cdr3_aa: CASSFMAGREGNEQFF; cdr3_nt: TGTGCCAGCAGCTTTATGGCAGGGCGGGAGGGTAATGAGCAGTTCTTC
j_call: TRBJ2-1; v_call: TRBV6-6; clone_size: NA; d_call: TRBD1; cdr3_aa: CASDLGQGLSEQFF; cdr3_nt: TGTGCCAGTGACCTCGGACAGGGGTTATCTGAGCAGTTCTTC
j_call: TRBJ2-5; v_call: TRBV10-3; clone_size: once; d_call: TRBD2; cdr3_aa: CAIIAGGGLAGEKSGETQYF; cdr3_nt: TGTGCCATCATTGCCGGGGGGGGACTAGCGGGAGAAAAGAGTGGAGAGACCCAGTACTTC
j_call: TRBJ2-5; v_call: TRBV5-6; clone_size: NA; d_call: NA; cdr3_aa: CASSSYQETQYF; cdr3_nt: TGTGCCAGCAGCTCGTACCAAGAGACCCAGTACTTC
j_call: TRBJ1-1; v_call: TRBV18; clone_size: NA; d_call: TRBD1; cdr3_aa: CASSPRGQMNTEAFF; cdr3_nt: TGTGCCAGCTCACCCCGGGGACAGATGAACACTGAAGCTTTCTTT
j_call: TRBJ2-5; v_call: TRBV12-3/TRBV12-4; clone_size: NA; d_call: NA; cdr3_aa: CNKLETQYF; cdr3_nt: TGTAACAAGTTGGAGACCCAGTACTTC